This note documents a single T cell receptor beta chain sequence. The target antigen is unknown. Terminally differentiated effector memory CD45RA+ cells were excluded by CCR7 positive selection of CD45RO-negative cells. TCRdb's copy holds only in-frame clones and misses some; the assay was immunoSEQ multiplex PCR. The table lists roughly 2.1 million clones, about 92% of them singletons, with 1.5% to 2% in the top ten. The data were taken from a study of shared clonotypes between healthy human individuals. Study in general: Each donor's CD8 memory used one plate, CD8 naive two, each CD4 subset three.

Findings and limits, study-wide: Shared clonotypes across all four donors exceeded non-shared ones in generation probability. Naive subsets usually exceeded memory subsets in estimated richness.

Material: naive CD8+ T cells from PBMCs. The clonotype originates from a man between 18 and 29 years old in good health. Some clones in this sample may be carry-over from other donors' samples.

In nucleotides, the CDR3 is TGTGCCAGCAGTTACGTCGCGGGCCGCTACGAGCAGTACTTC. This encodes CASSYVAGRYEQYF. V is TRBV6-5 and J is TRBJ2-7; D is possibly TRBD2 (5 bases). CDR1 and CDR2 (germline): MNHEY, SVGAGI. With 2 bases removed from V and 3 bases from J, the gap between germline ends came to 11 bases. The CDR3 is 14 amino acids.